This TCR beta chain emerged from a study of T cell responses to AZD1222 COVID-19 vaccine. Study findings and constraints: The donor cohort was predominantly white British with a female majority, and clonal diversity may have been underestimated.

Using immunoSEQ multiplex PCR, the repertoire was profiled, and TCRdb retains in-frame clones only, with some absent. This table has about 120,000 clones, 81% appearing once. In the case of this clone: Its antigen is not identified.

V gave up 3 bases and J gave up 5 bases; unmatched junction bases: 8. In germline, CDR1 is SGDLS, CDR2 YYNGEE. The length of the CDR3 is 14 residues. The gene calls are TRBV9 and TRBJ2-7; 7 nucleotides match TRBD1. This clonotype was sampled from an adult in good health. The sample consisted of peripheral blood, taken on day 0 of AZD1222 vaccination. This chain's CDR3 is CASSARQGWDEQYF. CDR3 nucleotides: TGTGCCAGCAGCGCACGACAGGGTTGGGACGAGCAGTACTTC. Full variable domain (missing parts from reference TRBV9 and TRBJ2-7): DSGVTQTPKHLITATGQRVTLRCSPRSGDLSVYWYQQSLDQGLQFLIQYYNGEERAKGNILERFSAQQFPDLHSELNLSSLELGDSALYFCASSARQGWDEQYFGPGTRLTVT.